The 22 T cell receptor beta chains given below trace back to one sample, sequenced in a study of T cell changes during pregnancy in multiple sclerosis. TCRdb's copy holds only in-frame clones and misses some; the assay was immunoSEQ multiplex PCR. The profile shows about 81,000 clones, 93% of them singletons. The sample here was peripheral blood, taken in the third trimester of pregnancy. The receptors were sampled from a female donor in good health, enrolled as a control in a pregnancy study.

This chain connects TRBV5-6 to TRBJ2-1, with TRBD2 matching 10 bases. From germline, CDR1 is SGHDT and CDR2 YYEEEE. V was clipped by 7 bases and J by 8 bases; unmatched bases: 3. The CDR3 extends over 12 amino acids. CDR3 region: CASLLAGYEQFF. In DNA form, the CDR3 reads TGTGCCAGCCTACTAGCGGGGTATGAGCAGTTCTTC. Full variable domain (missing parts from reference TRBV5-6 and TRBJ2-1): DAGVTQSPTHLIKTRGQQVTLRCSPKSGHDTVSWYQQALGQGPQFIFQYYEEEERQRGNFPDRFSGHQFPNYSSELNVNALLLGDSALYLCASLLAGYEQFFGPGTRLTVL.

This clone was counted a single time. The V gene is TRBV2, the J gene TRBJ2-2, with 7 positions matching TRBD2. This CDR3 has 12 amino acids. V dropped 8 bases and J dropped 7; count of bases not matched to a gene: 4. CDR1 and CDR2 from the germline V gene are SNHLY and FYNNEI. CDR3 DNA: TGTGCCAGCGGGAGGGCCATCGGGGAGCTGTTTTTT. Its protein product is CASGRAIGELFF.

CDR3 sequence (DNA): TGTGCCAGCAGTCCGGACACTAGCGGGAGTCTTTTGGGTGAGCAGTTCTTC. It encodes CASSPDTSGSLLGEQFF. The J gene is TRBJ2-1, the V gene TRBV5-4; 11 bases are a match to TRBD2. The CDR3 extends over 17 amino acids. Germline V gene data show CDR1 as SGHNT and CDR2 as YYREEE (reference sequence). J lost 9 bases, V lost 5 bases, and 16 bases had no gene match.

As DNA, the CDR3 is TGTGCCAGCTCACCACAACAGGGCAATGAGCAGTTCTTC. It codes for CASSPQQGNEQFF. The rearrangement joins TRBV18 to TRBJ2-1, with D possibly TRBD1 on 6 matching bases. This CDR3 has 13 residues. Trimming cost V 1 base and J 6 bases, with 7 bases left between them. Germline lookup yields CDR1 KGHSH and CDR2 LQKENI.

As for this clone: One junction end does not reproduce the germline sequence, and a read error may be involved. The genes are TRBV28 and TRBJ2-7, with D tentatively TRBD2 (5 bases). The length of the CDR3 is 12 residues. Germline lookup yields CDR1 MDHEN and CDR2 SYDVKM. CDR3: CAGSLGTYEQYF. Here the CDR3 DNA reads TGTGCCGGCAGTCTCGGGACCTACGAGCAGTACTTC.

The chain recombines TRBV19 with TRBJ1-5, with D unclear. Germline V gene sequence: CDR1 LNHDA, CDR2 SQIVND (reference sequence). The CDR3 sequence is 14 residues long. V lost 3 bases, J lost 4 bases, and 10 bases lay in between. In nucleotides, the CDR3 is TGTGCCAGTAGTATGGCAGGTCCTAATCAGCCCCAGCATTTT. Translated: CASSMAGPNQPQHF. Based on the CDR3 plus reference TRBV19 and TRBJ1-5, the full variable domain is DGGITQSPKYLFRKEGQNVTLSCEQNLNHDAMYWYRQDPGQGLRLIYYSQIVNDFQKGDIAEGYSVSREKKESFPLTVTSAQKNPTAFYLCASSMAGPNQPQHFGDGTRLSIL.

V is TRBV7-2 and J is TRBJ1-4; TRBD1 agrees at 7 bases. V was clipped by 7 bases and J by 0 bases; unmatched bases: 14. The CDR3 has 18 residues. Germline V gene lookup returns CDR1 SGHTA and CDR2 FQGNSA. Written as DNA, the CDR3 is TGTGCCAGCACCCCTTCGGGCAGGGGGGTGGCAACTAATGAAAAACTGTTTTTT. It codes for CASTPSGRGVATNEKLFF.

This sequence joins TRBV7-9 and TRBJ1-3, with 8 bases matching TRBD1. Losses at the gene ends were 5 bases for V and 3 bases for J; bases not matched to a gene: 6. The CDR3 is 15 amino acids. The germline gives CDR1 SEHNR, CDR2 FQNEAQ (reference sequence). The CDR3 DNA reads TGTGCCAGCAGCCGGGGGACAGGAGGTGGAAACACCATATATTTT. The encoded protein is CASSRGTGGGNTIYF. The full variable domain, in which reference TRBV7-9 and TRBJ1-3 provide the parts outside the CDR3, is DTGVSQNPRHKITKRGQNVTFRCDPISEHNRLYWYRQTLGQGPEFLTYFQNEAQLEKSRLLSDRFSAERPKGSFSTLEIQRTEQGDSAMYLCASSRGTGGGNTIYFGEGSWLTVV.

As DNA, the CDR3 is TGTGCCAGTAGAAAGACAGGTAACTACGAGCAGTACTTC. Translated: CASRKTGNYEQYF. The rearrangement links TRBV19 to TRBJ2-7; D perhaps matches TRBD1 (6 bases). V shed 6 bases and J shed 3 bases, with 12 bases lying between them. This CDR3 is 13 amino acids long. CDR1 LNHDA and CDR2 SQIVND come from the germline V gene (reference sequence).

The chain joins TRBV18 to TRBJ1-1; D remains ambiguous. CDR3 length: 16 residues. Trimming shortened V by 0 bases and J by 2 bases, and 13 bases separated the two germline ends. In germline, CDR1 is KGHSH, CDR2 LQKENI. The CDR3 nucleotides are TGTGCCAGCTCACCACCGGTGGCAGGAAGCAACACTGAAGCTTTCTTT. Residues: CASSPPVAGSNTEAFF.

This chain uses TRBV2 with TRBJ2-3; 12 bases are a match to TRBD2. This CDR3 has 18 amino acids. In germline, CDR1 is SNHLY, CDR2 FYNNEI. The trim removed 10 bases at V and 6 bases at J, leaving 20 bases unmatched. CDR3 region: CATFTGLAGSWGMDTQYF. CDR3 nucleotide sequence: TGTGCCACCTTCACCGGACTAGCGGGGTCATGGGGCATGGATACGCAGTATTTT.

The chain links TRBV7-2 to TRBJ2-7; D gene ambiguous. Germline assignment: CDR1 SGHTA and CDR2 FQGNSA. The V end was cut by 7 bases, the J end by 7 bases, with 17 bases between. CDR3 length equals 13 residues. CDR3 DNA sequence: TGTGCCAGCATCAATCAGGTGGGTGCGGAGCAGTACTTC. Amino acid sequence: CASINQVGAEQYF.

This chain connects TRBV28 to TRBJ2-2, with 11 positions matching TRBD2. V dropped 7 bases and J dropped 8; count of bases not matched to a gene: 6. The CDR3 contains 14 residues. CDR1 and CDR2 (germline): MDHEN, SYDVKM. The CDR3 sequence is CASTTSGSSGELFF. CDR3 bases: TGTGCCAGCACAACTAGCGGGAGTTCAGGGGAGCTGTTTTTT.

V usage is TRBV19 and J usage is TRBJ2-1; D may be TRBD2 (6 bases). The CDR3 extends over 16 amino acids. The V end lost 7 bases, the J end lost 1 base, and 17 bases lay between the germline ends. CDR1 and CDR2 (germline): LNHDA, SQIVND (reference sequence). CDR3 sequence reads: CASTMEGSRSYNEQFF. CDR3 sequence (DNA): TGTGCCAGTACCATGGAGGGTAGCAGGTCCTACAATGAGCAGTTCTTC.

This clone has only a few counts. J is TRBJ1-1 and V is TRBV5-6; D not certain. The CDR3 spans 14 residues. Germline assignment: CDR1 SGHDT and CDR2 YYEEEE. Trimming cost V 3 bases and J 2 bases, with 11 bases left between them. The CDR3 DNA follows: TGTGCCAGCAGCTCGTCATGGGCTAACACTGAAGCTTTCTTT. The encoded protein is CASSSSWANTEAFF.

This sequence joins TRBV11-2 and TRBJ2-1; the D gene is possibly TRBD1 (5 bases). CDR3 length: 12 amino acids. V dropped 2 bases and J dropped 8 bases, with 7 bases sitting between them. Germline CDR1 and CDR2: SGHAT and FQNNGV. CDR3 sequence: CASSLRGDEQFF. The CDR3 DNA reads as TGTGCCAGCAGCTTAAGGGGCGATGAGCAGTTCTTC.

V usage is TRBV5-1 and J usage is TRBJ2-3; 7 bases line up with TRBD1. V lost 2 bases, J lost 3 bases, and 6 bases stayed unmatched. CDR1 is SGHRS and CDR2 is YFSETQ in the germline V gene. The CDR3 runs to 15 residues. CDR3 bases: TGCGCCAGCAGCTTTAACGGCAGGGGGACAGATACGCAGTATTTT. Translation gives CASSFNGRGTDTQYF.

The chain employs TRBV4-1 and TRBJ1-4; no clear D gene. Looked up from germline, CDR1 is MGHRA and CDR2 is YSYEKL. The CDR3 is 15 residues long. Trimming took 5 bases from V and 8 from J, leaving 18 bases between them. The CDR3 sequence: CASSSSPTPGEKLFF. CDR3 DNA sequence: TGCGCCAGCAGCTCCTCACCGACTCCGGGGGAAAAACTGTTTTTT.

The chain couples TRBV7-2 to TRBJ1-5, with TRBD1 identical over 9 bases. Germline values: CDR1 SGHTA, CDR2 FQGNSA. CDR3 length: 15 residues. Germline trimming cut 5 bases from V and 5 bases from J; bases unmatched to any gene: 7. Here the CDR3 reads CASSLDRGEDQPQHF. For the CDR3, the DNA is TGTGCCAGCAGCCTGGACAGGGGTGAGGATCAGCCCCAGCATTTT.

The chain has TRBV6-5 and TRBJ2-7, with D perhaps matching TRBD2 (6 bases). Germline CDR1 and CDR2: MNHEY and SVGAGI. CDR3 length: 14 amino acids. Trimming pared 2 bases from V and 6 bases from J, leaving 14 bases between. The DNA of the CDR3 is TGTGCCAGCAGTTACGGGGCTACCGGGGGCGAGCAGTACTTC. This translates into CASSYGATGGEQYF.

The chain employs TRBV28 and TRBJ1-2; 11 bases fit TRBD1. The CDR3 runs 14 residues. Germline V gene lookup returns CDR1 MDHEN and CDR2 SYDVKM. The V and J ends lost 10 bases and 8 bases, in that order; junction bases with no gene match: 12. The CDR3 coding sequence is TGTGCCACAGCCGTTGGGGGACAGGGGGGGGGCTACACCTTC. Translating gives CATAVGGQGGGYTF.

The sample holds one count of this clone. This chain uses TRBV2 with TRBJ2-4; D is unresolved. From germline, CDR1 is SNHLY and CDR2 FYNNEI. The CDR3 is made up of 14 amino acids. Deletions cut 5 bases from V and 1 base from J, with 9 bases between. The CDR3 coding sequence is TGTGCCAGCAGTTATGGCAGGGCCAAAAACATTCAGTACTTC. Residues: CASSYGRAKNIQYF.